The 9 T cell receptor beta chains below all came from one sample that was sequenced in a study of blood T cell repertoires in COVID-19. The data were produced by immunoSEQ multiplex PCR, yet TCRdb's version contains in-frame clones alone and is incomplete. The data show fewer than 450,000 clones, around 90% seen once. The source material was PBMCs or T cells enriched from blood (not recorded which). All receptors come from a middle-aged woman with acute COVID-19.

The V and J genes are TRBV12-3 or TRBV12-4 and TRBJ1-3; D unresolved. The CDR3 has 13 residues. Trimming left V 8 bases short and J 0 bases short, with 8 bases between. This chain's CDR3 is CASGGLSGNTIYF. As DNA, the CDR3 is TGTGCCAGCGGCGGTCTCTCTGGAAACACCATATATTTT.

The chain links TRBV11-2 to TRBJ2-1, with 9 bases fitting TRBD1. The CDR3 runs to 15 residues. Germline V lookup: CDR1 SGHAT, CDR2 FQNNGV. V lost 3 bases to trimming and J lost 5 bases; unmatched junction nucleotides: 5. Here the CDR3 DNA reads TGTGCCAGCAGCTTGGGACAGGGCTATAACAATGAGCAGTTCTTC. Amino acids: CASSLGQGYNNEQFF.

The chain has TRBV7-2 and TRBJ1-2, with 9 nucleotides matching TRBD1. This CDR3 has 15 residues. Germline CDR1 is SGHTA and CDR2 is FQGNSA. Trimming took 5 bases from V and 5 from J; bases not matched to a gene: 9. As DNA, the CDR3 is TGTGCCAGCAGCCCAAACAGGGGGCGTCATTATGGCTACACCTTC. Its protein is CASSPNRGRHYGYTF.

The rearrangement joins TRBV11-3 to TRBJ2-1; tentative D call: TRBD2 (6 bases). This CDR3 has 16 amino acids. V lost 1 base to trimming and J lost 0 bases, with 10 bases between them. Looked up from germline, CDR1 is SGHNT and CDR2 is YENEEA. The CDR3 spells CASSLGAGSSYNEQFF. CDR3 coding DNA: TGTGCCAGCAGCTTAGGAGCGGGTAGCTCCTACAATGAGCAGTTCTTC.

This clone showed up just once. The chain employs TRBV4-1 and TRBJ2-7; 10 bases match TRBD2. V shed 1 base, J shed 5 bases, and the junction held 5 bases outside the gene matches. The CDR3 is 15 residues long. Per germline, CDR1 MGHRA and CDR2 YSYEKL. The CDR3 loop reads CASSQVLAGVDEQYF. CDR3 DNA: TGCGCCAGCAGCCAAGTTCTAGCGGGGGTCGACGAGCAGTACTTC.

The chain uses TRBV18 and TRBJ2-7; TRBD1 agrees at 9 bases. CDR3 length equals 12 residues. The V segment lost 8 bases and the J segment 4 bases; nucleotides outside the gene matches: 3. CDR1 is KGHSH and CDR2 is LQKENI in the germline V gene. CDR3 loop: CASGTGFYEQYF. The CDR3 nucleotides read TGTGCCAGCGGGACAGGGTTTTACGAGCAGTACTTC. Looking up the rest from reference TRBV18 and TRBJ2-7 gives the full variable domain: NAGVMQNPRHLVRRRGQEARLRCSPMKGHSHVYWYRQLPEEGLKFMVYLQKENIIDESGMPKERFSAEFPKEGPSILRIQQVVRGDSAAYFCASGTGFYEQYFGPGTRLTVT.

This rearrangement joins TRBV7-2 to TRBJ1-2, with D perhaps TRBD1 (6 bases). The CDR3 sequence is 15 residues long. V was shortened by 1 base and J by 3 bases, with 12 bases between the two germline ends. CDR1 SGHTA and CDR2 FQGNSA come from the germline V gene. The CDR3 sequence is CASSLGGGVYYGYTF. The DNA of the CDR3 is TGTGCCAGCAGCTTAGGGGGGGGCGTTTACTATGGCTACACCTTC.

The CDR3 DNA is TGTGCCAGCTCCCCTCCGACAGGGGGCACGAAGAACTATGGCTACACCTTC. This codes for CASSPPTGGTKNYGYTF. This rearrangement joins TRBV18 to TRBJ1-2, with 10 bases aligning to TRBD1. Germline V gives CDR1 KGHSH, CDR2 LQKENI. The CDR3 has 17 amino acids. The V segment lost 6 bases and the J segment 2 bases; nucleotides outside the gene matches: 12.

The chain couples TRBV9 to TRBJ1-4; 10 bases are a match to TRBD1. With V trimmed by 7 bases and J by 8 bases, 11 bases remained unmatched. The CDR3 totals 15 residues. Germline-derived CDR1 and CDR2 are SGDLS and YYNGEE. The CDR3 protein is CASGRPTGGREKLFF. CDR3 in DNA: TGTGCCAGCGGGAGACCGACAGGGGGCCGGGAAAAACTGTTTTTT.